These 20 T cell receptor beta chains came from one sample sequenced in a study of blood T cell repertoires in COVID-19. Repertoires were generated with immunoSEQ multiplex PCR, while TCRdb's copy carries only in-frame clones and drops some. The sample yields roughly 240,000 clones, roughly nine tenths seen once. The material sequenced was peripheral blood. The receptor set was obtained from a man aged 18 to 35 with active or convalescent COVID-19.

This clone was recorded a few times. The chain couples TRBV28 to TRBJ2-1; no clear D. The CDR3 extends over 14 amino acids. Trimming cost V 3 bases and J 6 bases, with 12 bases left between them. Germline loops: CDR1 MDHEN, CDR2 SYDVKM. The DNA of the CDR3 is TGTGCCAGCAGTTTGACTGCTTTGTCCAATGAGCAGTTCTTC. Translated, it gives CASSLTALSNEQFF.

The genes are TRBV3-1 (or the pseudogene TRBV3-2) and TRBJ1-2; D possibly corresponds to TRBD1 (6 bases). The germline gives CDR1 LGHDT, CDR2 YNNKEL (reference sequence). Deletions cut 0 bases from V and 4 bases from J, with 12 bases between. The length of the CDR3 is 15 residues. For the CDR3, the DNA is TGTGCCAGCAGCCAAGACTACAGGGAAATCTATGGCTACACCTTC. Translation gives CASSQDYREIYGYTF.

This clone was recorded once. J is TRBJ1-2 and V is TRBV28; D perhaps matches TRBD1 (5 bases). V was clipped by 11 bases and J by 8 bases, with 18 bases between them. The CDR3 has 12 residues. The germline V gene encodes CDR1 MDHEN and CDR2 SYDVKM. Here the CDR3 DNA reads TGTGCCTCAGCACGGGGGTTCGACGGCTACACCTTC. This codes for CASARGFDGYTF.

This clone was counted a single time. The rearrangement joins TRBV18 to TRBJ2-5, with 7 nucleotides matching TRBD1. Germline V CDR1 and CDR2: KGHSH, LQKENI. This CDR3 is built from 14 residues. The ends lost 4 bases at V and 0 bases at J; junction bases unmatched: 2. In DNA form, the CDR3 reads TGTGCCAGCTCACGGACAGGCCACCAAGAGACCCAGTACTTC. This encodes CASSRTGHQETQYF.

The V gene is TRBV9, the J gene TRBJ2-7, with D possibly being TRBD2 (6 bases). Trimming stripped 4 bases from V and 2 bases from J, with 16 bases between. CDR1 SGDLS and CDR2 YYNGEE come from the germline V gene. The CDR3 is made up of 15 amino acids. DNA of the CDR3: TGTGCCAGCAGCCCAACGGGGACTGTGACCTACGAGCAGTACTTC. It yields the protein CASSPTGTVTYEQYF. The whole variable domain, filled in from reference TRBV9 and TRBJ2-7, reads DSGVTQTPKHLITATGQRVTLRCSPRSGDLSVYWYQQSLDQGLQFLIQYYNGEERAKGNILERFSAQQFPDLHSELNLSSLELGDSALYFCASSPTGTVTYEQYFGPGTRLTVT.

The chain has TRBV28 and TRBJ2-1; 11 nucleotides match TRBD2. The V gene's germline CDR1 is MDHEN and CDR2 SYDVKM. This CDR3 is 15 amino acids long. The V gene end was trimmed by 5 bases and the J gene end by 7 bases; junction bases not matched to a gene: 7. For the CDR3, the DNA is TGTGCCAGCAGTAAGTGGACTAGCGGGCAAAATGAGCAGTTCTTC. This encodes CASSKWTSGQNEQFF. The complete variable domain, with remaining parts taken from reference TRBV28 and TRBJ2-1, reads DVKVTQSSRYLVKRTGEKVFLECVQDMDHENMFWYRQDPGLGLRLIYFSYDVKMKEKGDIPEGYSVSREKKERFSLILESASTNQTSMYLCASSKWTSGQNEQFFGPGTRLTVL.

The chain recombines TRBV29-1 with TRBJ1-2; no clear D. The germline gives CDR1 SQVTM, CDR2 ANQGSEA. This CDR3 region has 13 residues. V was shortened by 6 bases and J by 0 bases, with 11 bases between the two germline ends. The CDR3 DNA reads as TGCAGCGTGCCAGGAATTTCTAACTATGGCTACACCTTC. As protein: CSVPGISNYGYTF.

This clone was detected only once. The genes are TRBV20-1 and TRBJ1-5; TRBD1 agrees at 7 bases. V dropped 3 bases and J dropped 3; count of bases not matched to a gene: 5. Germline V gene sequence: CDR1 DFQATT, CDR2 SNEGSKA (reference sequence). This CDR3 is 14 amino acids long. The CDR3 reads CSASRRGFNQPQHF. CDR3 nucleotide sequence: TGCAGTGCTAGTCGCAGGGGGTTCAATCAGCCCCAGCATTTT.

V gene TRBV25-1 combines with J gene TRBJ1-3; D is undetermined. Germline CDR1 reads MGHDK; CDR2 reads SYGVNS. This CDR3 is built from 16 residues. V lost 4 bases, J lost 0 bases, and 13 bases lay in between. CDR3 DNA: TGTGCCAGCAGTGGAGGGCGGCCAGCCTCTGGAAACACCATATATTTT. Translating gives CASSGGRPASGNTIYF.

The chain is built from TRBV30 and TRBJ2-3; the D gene is possibly TRBD2 (6 bases). Trimming left V 7 bases short and J 0 bases short, with 17 bases between. CDR1 and CDR2 (germline): GTSNPN, SVGIG (reference sequence). There are 15 residues in the CDR3. CDR3 sequence: CASGKRATSTDTQYF. In DNA, the CDR3 is TGTGCCTCAGGGAAGCGGGCGACTAGCACAGATACGCAGTATTTT.

This CDR3 is CASSQDLGRSYGYTF. In nucleotides, the CDR3 is TGTGCCAGCAGCCAAGATCTAGGTCGGAGCTATGGCTACACCTTC. The chain links TRBV4-2 to TRBJ1-2; D is unclear. Looked up from germline, CDR1 is LGHNA and CDR2 is YNFKEQ. V dropped 0 bases and J dropped 4 bases, with 12 bases sitting between them. This CDR3 region has 15 residues.

The chain is built from TRBV19 and TRBJ1-5; D remains unclear. Germline CDR1 reads LNHDA; CDR2 reads SQIVND (reference sequence). V shed 0 bases and J shed 6 bases, with 6 bases lying between them. The CDR3 runs 13 residues. Here the CDR3 reads CASSIDGRQPQHF. CDR3 in DNA: TGTGCCAGTAGTATAGATGGGCGTCAGCCCCAGCATTTT.

The chain is built from TRBV28 and TRBJ1-2; D is undetermined. Trimming cost V 3 bases and J 8 bases, with 10 bases left between them. This CDR3 comprises 12 residues. Germline CDR1 MDHEN, CDR2 SYDVKM. In nucleotides, the CDR3 is TGTGCCAGCAGTTTGCTAGACGGGGGCTACACCTTC. Protein sequence: CASSLLDGGYTF.

The chain joins TRBV5-1 to TRBJ2-2; 11 bases match TRBD2. The germline V gene encodes CDR1 SGHRS and CDR2 YFSETQ. V was clipped by 3 bases and J by 3 bases; unmatched bases: 10. The CDR3 totals 18 residues. The CDR3 DNA reads TGCGCCAGCAGCTGGAGGACTAGCGGGCGGACGGACACCGGGGAGCTGTTTTTT. Protein product: CASSWRTSGRTDTGELFF.

The chain recombines TRBV5-4 with TRBJ1-1; D is perhaps TRBD1 (6 bases). Trimming shortened V by 10 bases and J by 0 bases, and 10 bases separated the two germline ends. The length of the CDR3 is 12 residues. From germline, CDR1 is SGHNT and CDR2 YYREEE (reference sequence). The CDR3 DNA sequence: TGTGCCGGACAGAATATGAACACTGAAGCTTTCTTT. This gives the protein CAGQNMNTEAFF.

The chain employs TRBV7-2 and TRBJ2-5; weak D call: TRBD2 (5 bases). Looked up from germline, CDR1 is SGHTA and CDR2 is FQGNSA. The CDR3 extends over 14 amino acids. Trimming shortened V by 5 bases and J by 7 bases, and 17 bases separated the two germline ends. The CDR3 is CASSPQPPRGTQYF. DNA of the CDR3: TGTGCCAGCAGCCCCCAACCCCCCCGGGGGACCCAGTACTTC.

This clone has only one observation. The CDR3 DNA follows: TGTGCCAGCAGCTCATCGACAGGGGGCAATCAGCCCCAGCATTTT. Its translation is CASSSSTGGNQPQHF. J is TRBJ1-5 and V is TRBV9; TRBD1 matches at 8 bases. With 4 bases clipped from V and 2 bases from J, the junction kept 5 bases outside the gene matches. This CDR3 has 15 residues. In germline, CDR1 is SGDLS, CDR2 YYNGEE.

The chain carries TRBV7-2 and TRBJ1-2; perhaps TRBD1 as D (6 bases). Germline CDR1 SGHTA, CDR2 FQGNSA. Between the trimmed V and J ends, which lost 6 bases and 4 bases, there was a span of 15 bases. The CDR3 extends over 14 amino acids. This CDR3 is CASSSSPGVYGYTF. In DNA form, the CDR3 reads TGTGCCAGCAGTTCGTCCCCAGGGGTCTATGGCTACACCTTC.

The chain has TRBV5-4 and TRBJ2-7; maybe TRBD2 (6 bases). CDR1 is SGHNT and CDR2 is YYREEE in the germline V gene (reference sequence). V was pared by 4 bases and J by 3 bases, with 17 bases between. CDR3 length: 15 amino acids. This CDR3 is CASSAGPAEDYEQYF. DNA for the CDR3: TGTGCCAGCAGCGCGGGACCGGCAGAGGACTACGAGCAGTACTTC.

The rearrangement uses TRBV7-8 and TRBJ1-1; 9 bases are a match to TRBD1. Germline CDR1 SGHVS, CDR2 FQNEAQ. V shed 5 bases, J shed 10 bases, and the junction held 20 bases outside the gene matches. This CDR3 contains 17 residues. CDR3 sequence reads: CASSPTGTGSFPVGAFF. CDR3 bases: TGTGCCAGCAGCCCAACCGGGACAGGGTCGTTCCCGGTAGGAGCTTTCTTT.